The next 10 T cell receptor beta chains were all read from a single sample in a study of T-cell memory formation after mild COVID-19. From the 5' RACE reads, TCRdb called clonotypes with MiXCR, one entry per CDR3 protein. The sample lists 470,000 or so distinct CDR3 sequences; roughly 17% were seen once. The sequenced sample consisted of PBMCs or a T cell subset sorted from them (not recorded which). All receptors derive from a man between 18 and 35 years old who had mild COVID-19 (a few samples of this study predate the infection). Cell type and time point are not known.

This clonotype was observed a few times. This chain connects TRBV12-3 or TRBV12-4 to TRBJ2-5; D may be TRBD1 or TRBD2 (5 bases each). The V end was cut by 1 base, the J end by 8 bases, with 14 bases between. The CDR3 is 14 amino acids. CDR3 region: CASSLGGVQNTQYF. The CDR3 DNA follows: TGTGCCAGCAGTTTAGGAGGGGTCCAGAATACCCAGTACTTC.

This clonotype was seen more than once but under ten times. The chain carries TRBV5-1 and TRBJ2-2; tentative D call: TRBD1 (6 bases). CDR3 length: 15 residues. Trimming removed 3 bases at V and 4 bases at J, with 13 bases between. CDR1 SGHRS and CDR2 YFSETQ come from the germline V gene. The CDR3, as DNA: TGCGCCAGCAGCTACGGACAGAGGAGCACCGGGGAGCTGTTTTTT. Translation gives CASSYGQRSTGELFF.

The chain has TRBV5-1 and TRBJ1-1; D gene uncertain. The V gene lost 4 bases and the J gene lost 0 bases, with 13 bases spanning the gap. Germline V gene data show CDR1 as SGHRS and CDR2 as YFSETQ. The length of the CDR3 is 15 residues. CDR3 nucleotide sequence: TGCGCCAGCAGCCCCACCGGGGTTTTGAACACTGAAGCTTTCTTT. This sequence encodes CASSPTGVLNTEAFF.

The chain combines TRBV5-6 with TRBJ2-4, with a possible D match to TRBD1 (7 bases). Germline CDR1 is SGHDT and CDR2 is YYEEEE. V lost 4 bases and J lost 6, with 17 bases in between. The CDR3 length is 15 residues. CDR3 sequence reads: CASSPTDRRGNIQYF. The CDR3 nucleotides are TGTGCCAGCAGCCCTACGGACAGGAGGGGAAACATTCAGTACTTC.

This clonotype has more than one count but fewer than ten. This sequence may be a read error, since a much larger clone differs from it by one base. J is TRBJ2-3 and V is TRBV5-1; no reliable D call. Trimming removed 5 bases from V and 5 bases from J, with 15 bases in between. Per germline, CDR1 SGHRS and CDR2 YFSETQ. The CDR3 contains 14 residues. The CDR3 protein is CASRGRPEVDTQYF. In nucleotides, the CDR3 is TGCGCCAGCAGGGGCAGGCCGGAAGTAGATACGCAGTATTTT. Filled out from reference TRBV5-1 and TRBJ2-3, the complete variable domain reads KAGVTQTPRYLIKTRGQQVTLSCSPISGHRSVSWYQQTPGQGLQFLFEYFSETQRNKGNFPGRFSGRQFSNSRSEMNVSTLELGDSALYLCASRGRPEVDTQYFGPGTRLTVL.

This clonotype was observed at least ten times. The chain employs TRBV5-1 and TRBJ1-1, with 8 bases fitting TRBD1. Trimming took 4 bases from V and 4 from J; bases not matched to a gene: 3. Germline-derived CDR1 and CDR2 are SGHRS and YFSETQ. The CDR3 extends over 13 amino acids. The CDR3 reads CASSIGTGTEAFF. Written as DNA, the CDR3 is TGCGCCAGCAGCATAGGGACAGGCACTGAAGCTTTCTTT. Based on the CDR3 plus reference TRBV5-1 and TRBJ1-1, the full variable domain is KAGVTQTPRYLIKTRGQQVTLSCSPISGHRSVSWYQQTPGQGLQFLFEYFSETQRNKGNFPGRFSGRQFSNSRSEMNVSTLELGDSALYLCASSIGTGTEAFFGQGTRLTVV.

The chain carries TRBV19 and TRBJ2-1; D uncertain. Trimming took off 7 bases at V and 2 bases at J, with 15 bases between the two ends. The CDR3 covers 15 residues. Germline V gene data show CDR1 as LNHDA and CDR2 as SQIVND (reference sequence). The CDR3 region has the DNA TGTGCCAGTATCCGCAGTCTGGGGACCTACAATGAGCAGTTCTTC. This translates into CASIRSLGTYNEQFF.

This clonotype was picked up a small number of times. The gene calls are TRBV19 and TRBJ1-1; D gene uncertain. The CDR3 contains 12 residues. The V and J ends lost 3 bases and 7 bases respectively, with 9 bases between them. CDR1 is LNHDA, CDR2 SQIVND, per germline (reference sequence). The CDR3 region has the DNA TGTGCCAGTAGTATCCGTGGTGGTGAAGCTTTCTTT. It is translated as CASSIRGGEAFF.

The V and J genes are TRBV2 and TRBJ2-5; TRBD2 matches at 10 bases. The CDR3 runs to 14 residues. The germline gives CDR1 SNHLY, CDR2 FYNNEI. With 6 bases clipped from V and 3 bases from J, the junction kept 4 bases outside the gene matches. The CDR3 DNA reads as TGTGCCAGCAGAGAGCGGGGGGGCGAAGAGACCCAGTACTTC. It yields the protein CASRERGGEETQYF.

This clonotype has more than one count but fewer than ten. The chain links TRBV28 to TRBJ2-4; a weak D match, TRBD2 (5 bases). The CDR3 is 16 residues long. The V gene lost 4 bases and the J gene lost 0 bases, with 13 bases spanning the gap. Germline CDR1 is MDHEN and CDR2 is SYDVKM. The CDR3 nucleotides read TGTGCCAGCAGTTGGATGGGAGAGCTAGCCAAAAACATTCAGTACTTC. Translated, it gives CASSWMGELAKNIQYF.